The rows below give T cell receptor beta chains drawn from one sample of a study of blood T cell repertoires in COVID-19. This table comes from immunoSEQ multiplex PCR, and its TCRdb copy is limited to in-frame clones, with some not included. The sample has hundreds of thousands of clones; about 88% are singletons. The specimen was peripheral blood. All receptors derive from a woman aged 40 to 49 who had recovered from COVID-19. Both conserved end residues are trimmed from each CDR3. Fields, in order: J gene, V gene, D gene, CDR3 protein. D genes are given only for firm matches.

>TRBJ2-5|TRBV25-1|TRBD1
ASSDVTGARETQY
>TRBJ1-1|TRBV18|-
ASSPERDWLGTEAF
>TRBJ2-7|TRBV5-1|TRBD2
ASSLPGTSGRARSTPEQY
>TRBJ1-2|TRBV28|-
ASSFPAARGYT
>TRBJ1-2|TRBV28|TRBD1
ASREPGGGFNYGYT
>TRBJ2-1|TRBV27|TRBD1
ASSPKYRGLSYNEQF
>TRBJ1-5|TRBV30|-
AWSVQVRQPQH
>TRBJ2-5|TRBV15|TRBD2
ATSAGVGETQY
>TRBJ2-7|TRBV30|-
AWDRFYEQY
>TRBJ1-2|TRBV5-1|-
ASSRNAGEANYGYT
>TRBJ1-4|TRBV5-1|TRBD1
ASSSGTGYWATNEKLF
>TRBJ2-7|TRBV18|-
ASSPPQGSYEQY
>TRBJ1-2|TRBV28|TRBD1
ASRGTGGGSGYT
>TRBJ1-1|TRBV6-6|-
ASSTGGAAF
>TRBJ1-6|TRBV9|-
ASSGVRNSPLH
>TRBJ1-2|TRBV27|-
ASSLSGAGVGYGYT
>TRBJ2-7|TRBV10-3|TRBD2
AIIGAGGYEQY
>TRBJ2-7|TRBV7-2|-
ASSPDKATAGEQY
>TRBJ1-2|TRBV6-6|TRBD1
ASSPWDSQTSGGYT
>TRBJ1-4|TRBV7-8|TRBD1
ASSSRQGWGEKLF
>TRBJ2-7|TRBV5-8|-
ASSHPGRAGGRYEQY
>TRBJ2-2|TRBV11-2|TRBD2
ASTWTSNTGELF
>TRBJ2-7|TRBV10-3|TRBD1
AIRRDRAHEQY
>TRBJ2-1|TRBV7-2|TRBD2
ASLITVLAGGVNNEQF
>TRBJ1-4|TRBV5-6|TRBD1
ASSLATGGANEKLF